This T cell receptor (beta chain) was recorded in a study of T cell responses to AZD1222 COVID-19 vaccine. This table comes from immunoSEQ multiplex PCR, and its TCRdb copy is limited to in-frame clones, with some not included. The table records around 190,000 clones, roughly 94% of them present only once. The CDR3 runs to 15 residues. Germline-derived CDR1 and CDR2 are PRHDT and FYEKMQ (reference sequence). Deletions cut 5 bases from V and 5 bases from J, with 16 bases between. The input for sequencing was peripheral blood, taken 28 days after the second AZD1222 dose. The sequence came from an adult who received the AZD1222 COVID-19 vaccine. The chain uses TRBV13 and TRBJ1-3; D not resolved. CDR3 sequence reads: CASSPQAPRRNTIYF. DNA of the CDR3: TGTGCCAGCAGCCCTCAGGCCCCTCGGAGAAACACCATATATTTT.